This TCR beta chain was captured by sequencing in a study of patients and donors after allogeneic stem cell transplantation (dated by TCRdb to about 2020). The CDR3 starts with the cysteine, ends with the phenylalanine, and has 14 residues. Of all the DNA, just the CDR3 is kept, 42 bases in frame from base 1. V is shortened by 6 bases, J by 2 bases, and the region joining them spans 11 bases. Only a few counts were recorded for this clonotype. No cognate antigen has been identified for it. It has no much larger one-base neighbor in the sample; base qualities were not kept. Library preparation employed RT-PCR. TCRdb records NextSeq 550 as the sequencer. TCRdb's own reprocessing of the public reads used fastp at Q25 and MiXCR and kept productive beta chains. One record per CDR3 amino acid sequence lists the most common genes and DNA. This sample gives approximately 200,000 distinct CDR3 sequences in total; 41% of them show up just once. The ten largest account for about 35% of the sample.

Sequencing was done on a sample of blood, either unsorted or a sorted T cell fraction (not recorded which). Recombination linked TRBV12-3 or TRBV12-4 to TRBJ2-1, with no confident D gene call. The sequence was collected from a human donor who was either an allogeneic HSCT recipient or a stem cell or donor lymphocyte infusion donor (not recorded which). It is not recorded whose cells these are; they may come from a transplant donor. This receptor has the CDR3 CASSRTKPYNEQFF. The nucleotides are TGTGCCAGCAGCCGGACCAAGCCCTACAATGAGCAGTTCTTC.